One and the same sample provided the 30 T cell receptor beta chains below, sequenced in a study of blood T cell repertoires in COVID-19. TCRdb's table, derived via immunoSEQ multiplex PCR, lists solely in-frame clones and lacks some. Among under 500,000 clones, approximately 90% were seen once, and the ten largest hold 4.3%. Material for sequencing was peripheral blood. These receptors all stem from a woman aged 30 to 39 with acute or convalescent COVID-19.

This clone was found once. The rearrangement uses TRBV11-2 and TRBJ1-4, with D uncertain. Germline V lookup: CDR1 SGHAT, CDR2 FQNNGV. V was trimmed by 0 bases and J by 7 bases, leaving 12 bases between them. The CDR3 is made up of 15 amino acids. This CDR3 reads CASSLEPGTSEKLFF. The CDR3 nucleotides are TGTGCCAGCAGCTTAGAGCCAGGAACGAGTGAAAAACTGTTTTTT.

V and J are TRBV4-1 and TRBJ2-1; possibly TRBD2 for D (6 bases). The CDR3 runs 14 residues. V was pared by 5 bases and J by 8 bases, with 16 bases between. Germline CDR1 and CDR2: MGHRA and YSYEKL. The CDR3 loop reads CASSSGLLTDEQFF. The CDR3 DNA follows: TGCGCCAGCAGCTCGGGACTGCTAACAGATGAGCAGTTCTTC.

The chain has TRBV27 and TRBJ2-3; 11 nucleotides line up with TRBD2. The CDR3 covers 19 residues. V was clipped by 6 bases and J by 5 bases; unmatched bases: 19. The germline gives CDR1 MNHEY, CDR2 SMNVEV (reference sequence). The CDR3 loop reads CASSHSGGVFQGERDTQYF. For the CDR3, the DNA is TGTGCCAGCAGCCATAGCGGGGGGGTTTTCCAAGGCGAACGAGATACGCAGTATTTT.

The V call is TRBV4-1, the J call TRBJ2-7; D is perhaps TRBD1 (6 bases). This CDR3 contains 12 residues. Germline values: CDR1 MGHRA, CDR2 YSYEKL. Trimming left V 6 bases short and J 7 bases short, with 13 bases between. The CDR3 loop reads CASSPGVGEQYF. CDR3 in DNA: TGCGCCAGCAGTCCAGGGGTTGGGGAGCAGTACTTC.

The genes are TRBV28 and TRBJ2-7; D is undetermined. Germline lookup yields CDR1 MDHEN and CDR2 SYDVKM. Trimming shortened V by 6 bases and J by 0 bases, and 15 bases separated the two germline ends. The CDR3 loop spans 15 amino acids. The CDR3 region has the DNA TGTGCCAGCAGCACCCTCTTAAGTAGCTCCTACGAGCAGTACTTC. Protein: CASSTLLSSSYEQYF.

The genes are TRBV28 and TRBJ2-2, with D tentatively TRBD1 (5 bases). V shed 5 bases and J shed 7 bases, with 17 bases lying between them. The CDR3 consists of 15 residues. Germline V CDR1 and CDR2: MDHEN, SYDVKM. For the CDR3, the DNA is TGTGCCAGCAGTCCCCCAGGGCAGAGGAGCGGGGAGCTGTTTTTT. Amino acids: CASSPPGQRSGELFF.

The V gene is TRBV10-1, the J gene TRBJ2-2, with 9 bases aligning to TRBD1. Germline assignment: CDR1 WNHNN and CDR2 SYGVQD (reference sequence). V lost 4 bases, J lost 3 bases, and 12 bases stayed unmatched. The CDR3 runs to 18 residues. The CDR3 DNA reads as TGCGCCAGCAGTGGTGGGACAGGGAAGGGCCCTGACACCGGGGAGCTGTTTTTT. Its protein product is CASSGGTGKGPDTGELFF.

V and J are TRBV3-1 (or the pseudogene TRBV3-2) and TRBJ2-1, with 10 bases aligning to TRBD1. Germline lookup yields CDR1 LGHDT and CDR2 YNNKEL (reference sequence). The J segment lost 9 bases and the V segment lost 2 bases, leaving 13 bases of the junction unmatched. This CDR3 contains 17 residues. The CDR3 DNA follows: TGTGCCAGCAGCCAAAACGTGGGACAGGGGTTTCTTGGTGAGCAGTTCTTC. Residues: CASSQNVGQGFLGEQFF.

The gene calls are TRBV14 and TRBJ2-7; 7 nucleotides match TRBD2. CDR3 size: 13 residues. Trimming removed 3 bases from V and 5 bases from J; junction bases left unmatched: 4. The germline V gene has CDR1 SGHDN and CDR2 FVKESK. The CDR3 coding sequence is TGTGCCAGCAGCCAGCGGGGAGGGCACGAGCAGTACTTC. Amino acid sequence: CASSQRGGHEQYF.

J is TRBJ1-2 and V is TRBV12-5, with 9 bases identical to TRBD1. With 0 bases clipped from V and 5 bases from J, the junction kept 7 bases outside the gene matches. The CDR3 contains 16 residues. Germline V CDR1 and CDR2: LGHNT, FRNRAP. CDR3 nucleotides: TGTGCTAGTGGTTTGGTAGAAGGACAGGGGAATTATGGCTACACCTTC. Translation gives CASGLVEGQGNYGYTF.

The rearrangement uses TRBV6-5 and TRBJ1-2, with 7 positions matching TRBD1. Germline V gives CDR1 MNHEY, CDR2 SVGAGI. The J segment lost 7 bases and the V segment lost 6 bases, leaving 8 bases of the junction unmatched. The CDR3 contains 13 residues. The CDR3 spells CASRQQGLSGYTF. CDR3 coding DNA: TGTGCCAGCAGACAACAGGGGCTCTCTGGCTACACCTTC.

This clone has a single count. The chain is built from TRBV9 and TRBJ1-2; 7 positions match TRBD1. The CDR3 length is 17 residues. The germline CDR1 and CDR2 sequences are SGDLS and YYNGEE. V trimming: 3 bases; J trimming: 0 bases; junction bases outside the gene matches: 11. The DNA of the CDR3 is TGTGCCAGCAGCGGCCAACTGTGGGACAGCTCTAACTATGGCTACACCTTC. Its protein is CASSGQLWDSSNYGYTF.

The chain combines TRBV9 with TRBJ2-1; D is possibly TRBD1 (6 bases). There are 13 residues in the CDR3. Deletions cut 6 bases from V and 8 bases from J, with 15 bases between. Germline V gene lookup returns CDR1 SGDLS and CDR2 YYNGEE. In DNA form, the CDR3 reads TGTGCCAGCATGTACAACCCAGGGGATGAGCAGTTCTTC. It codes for CASMYNPGDEQFF. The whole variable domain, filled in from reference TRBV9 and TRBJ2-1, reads DSGVTQTPKHLITATGQRVTLRCSPRSGDLSVYWYQQSLDQGLQFLIQYYNGEERAKGNILERFSAQQFPDLHSELNLSSLELGDSALYFCASMYNPGDEQFFGPGTRLTVL.

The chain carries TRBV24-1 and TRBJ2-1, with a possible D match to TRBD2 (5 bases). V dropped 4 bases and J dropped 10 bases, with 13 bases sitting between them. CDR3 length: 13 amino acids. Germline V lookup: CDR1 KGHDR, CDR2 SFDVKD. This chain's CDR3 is CATSDRGNGEQFF. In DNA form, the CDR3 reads TGTGCCACCAGTGACCGGGGTAACGGGGAGCAGTTCTTC.

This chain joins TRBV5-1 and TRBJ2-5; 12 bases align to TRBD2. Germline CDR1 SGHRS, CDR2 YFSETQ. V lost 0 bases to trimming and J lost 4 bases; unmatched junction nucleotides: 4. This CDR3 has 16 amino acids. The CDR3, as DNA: TGCGCCAGCAGCTTGGGGACTAGCGGGGTCCCAGAGACCCAGTACTTC. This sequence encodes CASSLGTSGVPETQYF.

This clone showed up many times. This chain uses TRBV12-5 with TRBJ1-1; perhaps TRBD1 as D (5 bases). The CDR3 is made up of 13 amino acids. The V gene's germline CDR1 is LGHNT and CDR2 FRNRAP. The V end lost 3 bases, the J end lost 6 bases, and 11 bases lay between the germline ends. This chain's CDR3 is CASGFWGGAEAFF. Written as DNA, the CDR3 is TGTGCTAGTGGTTTTTGGGGGGGAGCTGAAGCTTTCTTT.

The chain's CDR3 is CSVTGVSYEQYF. The CDR3 bases are TGCAGCGTGACAGGGGTGAGCTACGAGCAGTACTTC. The chain uses TRBV29-1 and TRBJ2-7; 8 positions match TRBD1. Germline-derived CDR1 and CDR2 are SQVTM and ANQGSEA. The J segment lost 3 bases and the V segment lost 6 bases, leaving 4 bases of the junction unmatched. The CDR3 totals 12 residues.

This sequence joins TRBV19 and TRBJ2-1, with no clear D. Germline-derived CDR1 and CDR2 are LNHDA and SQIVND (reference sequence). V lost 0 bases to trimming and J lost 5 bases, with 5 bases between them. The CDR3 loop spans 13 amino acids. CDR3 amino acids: CASSIDPDNEQFF. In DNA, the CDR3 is TGTGCCAGTAGTATAGATCCTGACAATGAGCAGTTCTTC.

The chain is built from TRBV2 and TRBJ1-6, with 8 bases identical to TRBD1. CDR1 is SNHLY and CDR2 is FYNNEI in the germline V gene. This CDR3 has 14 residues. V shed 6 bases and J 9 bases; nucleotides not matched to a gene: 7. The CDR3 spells CASRWTGSGSPLHF. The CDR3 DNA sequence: TGTGCCAGCAGATGGACAGGGTCGGGTTCACCCCTCCACTTT.

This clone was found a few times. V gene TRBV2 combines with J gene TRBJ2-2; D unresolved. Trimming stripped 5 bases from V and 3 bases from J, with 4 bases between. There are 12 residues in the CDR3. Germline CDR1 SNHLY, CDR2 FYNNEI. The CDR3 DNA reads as TGTGCCAGCAGTCTCTACACCGGGGAGCTGTTTTTT. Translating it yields CASSLYTGELFF.

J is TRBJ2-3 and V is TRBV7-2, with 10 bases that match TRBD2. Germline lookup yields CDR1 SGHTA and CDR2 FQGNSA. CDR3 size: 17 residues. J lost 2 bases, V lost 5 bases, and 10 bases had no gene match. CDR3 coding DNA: TGTGCCAGCAGCCGTGGTTGGACTAGCGGAATCACAGATACGCAGTATTTT. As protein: CASSRGWTSGITDTQYF.

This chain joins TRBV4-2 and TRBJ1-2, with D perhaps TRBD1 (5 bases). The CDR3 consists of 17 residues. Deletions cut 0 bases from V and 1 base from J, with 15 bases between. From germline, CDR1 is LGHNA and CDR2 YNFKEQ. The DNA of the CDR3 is TGTGCCAGCAGCCAAGATGGTCAGGGAGGAAATAACTATGGCTACACCTTC. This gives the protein CASSQDGQGGNNYGYTF.

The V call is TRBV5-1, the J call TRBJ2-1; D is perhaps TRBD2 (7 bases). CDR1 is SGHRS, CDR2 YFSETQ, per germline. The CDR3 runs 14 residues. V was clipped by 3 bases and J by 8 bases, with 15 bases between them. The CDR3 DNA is TGCGCCAGCAGCTGGGGGGGCCGGGTCGATGAGCAGTTCTTC. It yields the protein CASSWGGRVDEQFF.

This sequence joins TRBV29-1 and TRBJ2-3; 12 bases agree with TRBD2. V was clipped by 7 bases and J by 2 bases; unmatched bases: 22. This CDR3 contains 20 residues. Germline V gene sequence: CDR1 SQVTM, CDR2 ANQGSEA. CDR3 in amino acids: CSAQSPRLAGAPTHTDTQYF. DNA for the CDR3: TGCAGCGCCCAATCCCCCAGACTAGCGGGGGCACCGACTCACACAGATACGCAGTATTTT.

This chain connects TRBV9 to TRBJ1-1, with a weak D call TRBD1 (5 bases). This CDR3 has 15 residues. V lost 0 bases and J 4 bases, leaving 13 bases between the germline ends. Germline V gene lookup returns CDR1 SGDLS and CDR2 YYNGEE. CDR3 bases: TGTGCCAGCAGCGTAGCTACAGGTTTCGGCACTGAAGCTTTCTTT. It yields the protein CASSVATGFGTEAFF.

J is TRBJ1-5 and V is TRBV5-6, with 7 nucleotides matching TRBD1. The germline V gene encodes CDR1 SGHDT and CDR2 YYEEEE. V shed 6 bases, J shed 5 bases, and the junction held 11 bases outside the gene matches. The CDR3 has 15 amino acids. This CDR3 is CASIMTAGGHQPQHF. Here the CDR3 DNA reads TGTGCCAGCATCATGACTGCAGGGGGTCATCAGCCCCAGCATTTT.

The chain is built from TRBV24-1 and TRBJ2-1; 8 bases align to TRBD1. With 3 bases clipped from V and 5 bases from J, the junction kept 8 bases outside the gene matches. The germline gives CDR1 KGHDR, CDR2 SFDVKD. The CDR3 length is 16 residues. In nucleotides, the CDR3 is TGTGCCACCAGTGATCTACCGGGACAGGCCGACAATGAGCAGTTCTTC. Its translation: CATSDLPGQADNEQFF.

The CDR3 DNA reads TGTGCCAGCAGTTACACTAGCGGACAAGAGACCCAGTACTTC. This translates into CASSYTSGQETQYF. The chain carries TRBV6-2 or TRBV6-3 and TRBJ2-5; 8 bases agree with TRBD2. The CDR3 totals 14 residues. With 2 bases clipped from V and 2 bases from J, the junction kept 1 base outside the gene matches. The germline V gene has CDR1 MNHEY and CDR2 SVGEGT.

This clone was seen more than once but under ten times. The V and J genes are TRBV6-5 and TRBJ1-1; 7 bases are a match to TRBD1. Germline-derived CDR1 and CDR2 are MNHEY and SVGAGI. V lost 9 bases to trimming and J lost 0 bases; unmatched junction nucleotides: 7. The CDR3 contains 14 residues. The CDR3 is CASGDSSMNTEAFF. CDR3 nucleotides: TGTGCCAGTGGGGACAGCAGCATGAACACTGAAGCTTTCTTT.

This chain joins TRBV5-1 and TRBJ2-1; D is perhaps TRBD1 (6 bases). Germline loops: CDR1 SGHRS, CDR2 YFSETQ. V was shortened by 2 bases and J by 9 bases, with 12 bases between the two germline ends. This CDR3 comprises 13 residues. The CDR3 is CASSLQGSSEQFF. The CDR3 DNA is TGCGCCAGCAGCTTACAGGGTTCAAGTGAGCAGTTCTTC.